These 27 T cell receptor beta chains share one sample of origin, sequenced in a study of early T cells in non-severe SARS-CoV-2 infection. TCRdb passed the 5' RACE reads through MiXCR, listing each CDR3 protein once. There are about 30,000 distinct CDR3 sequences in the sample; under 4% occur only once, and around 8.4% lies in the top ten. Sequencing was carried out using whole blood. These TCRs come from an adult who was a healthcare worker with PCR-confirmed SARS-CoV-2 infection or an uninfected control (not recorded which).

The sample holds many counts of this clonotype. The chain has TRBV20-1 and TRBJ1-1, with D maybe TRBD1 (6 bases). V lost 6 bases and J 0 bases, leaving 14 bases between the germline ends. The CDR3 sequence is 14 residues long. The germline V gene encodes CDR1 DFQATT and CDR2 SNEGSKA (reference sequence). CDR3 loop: CSAGRQALNTEAFF. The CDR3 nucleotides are TGCAGTGCGGGAAGACAGGCTCTGAACACTGAAGCTTTCTTT.

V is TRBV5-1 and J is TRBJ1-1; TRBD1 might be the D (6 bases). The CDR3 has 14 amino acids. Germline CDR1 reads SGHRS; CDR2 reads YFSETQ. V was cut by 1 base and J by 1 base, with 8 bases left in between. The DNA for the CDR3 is TGCGCCAGCAGCTTGAGGGGGGCGAACACTGAAGCTTTCTTT. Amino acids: CASSLRGANTEAFF.

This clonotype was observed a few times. DNA of the CDR3: TGTGCCAGCCAGGACATGGGGTATGGCTACACCTTC. Its translation: CASQDMGYGYTF. V gene TRBV12-3 or TRBV12-4 combines with J gene TRBJ1-2; a weak D match, TRBD1 (5 bases). With 8 bases removed from V and 5 bases from J, the gap between germline ends came to 12 bases. The CDR3 has 12 residues.

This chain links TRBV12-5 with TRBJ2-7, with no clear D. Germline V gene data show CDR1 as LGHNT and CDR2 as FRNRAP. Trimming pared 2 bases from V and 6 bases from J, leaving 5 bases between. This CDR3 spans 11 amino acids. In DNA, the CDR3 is TGTGCTAGTGGTTTGCGGCGCGAGCAGTACTTC. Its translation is CASGLRREQYF.

The CDR3 coding sequence is TGTGCCAGCAGCCCCGGACAGGGGAGGGGCACTGAAGCTTTCTTT. Translated, it gives CASSPGQGRGTEAFF. The chain combines TRBV11-2 with TRBJ1-1; 9 bases align to TRBD1. CDR1 SGHAT and CDR2 FQNNGV come from the germline V gene. The CDR3 totals 15 residues. The V segment lost 5 bases and the J segment 4 bases; nucleotides outside the gene matches: 8. Based on the CDR3 plus reference TRBV11-2 and TRBJ1-1, the full variable domain is EAGVAQSPRYKIIEKRQSVAFWCNPISGHATLYWYQQILGQGPKLLIQFQNNGVVDDSQLPKDRFSAERLKGVDSTLKIQPAKLEDSAVYLCASSPGQGRGTEAFFGQGTRLTVV.

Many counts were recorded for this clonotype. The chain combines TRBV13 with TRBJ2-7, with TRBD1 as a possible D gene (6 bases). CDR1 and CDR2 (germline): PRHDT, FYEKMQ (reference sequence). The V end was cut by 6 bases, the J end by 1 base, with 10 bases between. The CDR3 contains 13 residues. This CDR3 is CASRQGNSYEQYF. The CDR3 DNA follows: TGTGCCAGCAGACAGGGAAATTCCTACGAGCAGTACTTC.

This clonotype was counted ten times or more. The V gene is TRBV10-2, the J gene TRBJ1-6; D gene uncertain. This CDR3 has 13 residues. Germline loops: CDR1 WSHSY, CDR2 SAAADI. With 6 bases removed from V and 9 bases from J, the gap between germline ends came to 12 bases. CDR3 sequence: CASRELTASPLHF. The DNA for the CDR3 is TGCGCCAGCAGAGAACTGACTGCTTCACCCCTCCACTTT.

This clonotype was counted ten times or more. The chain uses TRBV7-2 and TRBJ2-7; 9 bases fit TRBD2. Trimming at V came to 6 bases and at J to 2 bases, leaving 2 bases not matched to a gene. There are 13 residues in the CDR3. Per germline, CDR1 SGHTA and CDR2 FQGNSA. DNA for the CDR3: TGTGCCAGCAGAGGCGGGGGGGCCTACGAGCAGTACTTC. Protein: CASRGGGAYEQYF.

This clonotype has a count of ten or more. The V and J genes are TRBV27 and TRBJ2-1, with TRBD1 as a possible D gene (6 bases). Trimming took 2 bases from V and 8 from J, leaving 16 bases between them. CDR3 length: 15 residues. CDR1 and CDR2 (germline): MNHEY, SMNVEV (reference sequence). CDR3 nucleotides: TGTGCCAGCAGTTTAGCCGGACAGAGTTTCCATGAGCAGTTCTTC. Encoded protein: CASSLAGQSFHEQFF.

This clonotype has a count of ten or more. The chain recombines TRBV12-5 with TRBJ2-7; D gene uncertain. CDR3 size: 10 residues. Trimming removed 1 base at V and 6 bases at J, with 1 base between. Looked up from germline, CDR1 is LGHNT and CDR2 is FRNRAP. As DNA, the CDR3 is TGTGCTAGTGGTTTGGGCGAGCAGTACTTC. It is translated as CASGLGEQYF.

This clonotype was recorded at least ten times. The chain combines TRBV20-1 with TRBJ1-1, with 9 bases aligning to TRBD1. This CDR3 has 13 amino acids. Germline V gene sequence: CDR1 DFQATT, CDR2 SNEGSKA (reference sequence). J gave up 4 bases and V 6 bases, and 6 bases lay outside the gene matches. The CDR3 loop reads CSAGGTGITEAFF. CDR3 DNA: TGCAGTGCGGGGGGGACAGGGATCACTGAAGCTTTCTTT.

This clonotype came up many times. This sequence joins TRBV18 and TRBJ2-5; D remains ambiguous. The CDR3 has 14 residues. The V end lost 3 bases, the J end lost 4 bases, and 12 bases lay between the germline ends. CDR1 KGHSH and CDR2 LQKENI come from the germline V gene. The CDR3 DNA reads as TGTGCCAGCTCACCCATTTTGATTGCAGAGACCCAGTACTTC. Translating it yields CASSPILIAETQYF. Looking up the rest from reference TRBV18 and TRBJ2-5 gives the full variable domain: NAGVMQNPRHLVRRRGQEARLRCSPMKGHSHVYWYRQLPEEGLKFMVYLQKENIIDESGMPKERFSAEFPKEGPSILRIQQVVRGDSAAYFCASSPILIAETQYFGPGTRLLVL.

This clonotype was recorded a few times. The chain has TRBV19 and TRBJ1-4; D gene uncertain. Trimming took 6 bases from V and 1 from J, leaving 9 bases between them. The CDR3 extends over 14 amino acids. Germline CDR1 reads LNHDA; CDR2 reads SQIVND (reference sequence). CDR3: CASSGRLTNEKLFF. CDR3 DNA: TGTGCCAGTAGCGGAAGGTTAACTAATGAAAAACTGTTTTTT. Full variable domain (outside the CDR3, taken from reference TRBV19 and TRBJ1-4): DGGITQSPKYLFRKEGQNVTLSCEQNLNHDAMYWYRQDPGQGLRLIYYSQIVNDFQKGDIAEGYSVSREKKESFPLTVTSAQKNPTAFYLCASSGRLTNEKLFFGSGTQLSVL.

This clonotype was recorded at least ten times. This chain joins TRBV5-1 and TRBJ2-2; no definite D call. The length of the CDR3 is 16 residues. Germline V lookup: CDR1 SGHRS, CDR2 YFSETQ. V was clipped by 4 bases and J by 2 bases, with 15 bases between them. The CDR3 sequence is CASSGSALSNTGELFF. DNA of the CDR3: TGCGCCAGCAGCGGTTCGGCCCTATCCAACACCGGGGAGCTGTTTTTT.

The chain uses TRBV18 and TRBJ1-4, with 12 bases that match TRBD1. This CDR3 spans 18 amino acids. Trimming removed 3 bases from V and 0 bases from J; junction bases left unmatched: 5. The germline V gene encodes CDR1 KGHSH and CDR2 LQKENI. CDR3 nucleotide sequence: TGTGCCAGCTCACCTCAGGGACAGGGGGCCACAACTAATGAAAAACTGTTTTTT. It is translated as CASSPQGQGATTNEKLFF.

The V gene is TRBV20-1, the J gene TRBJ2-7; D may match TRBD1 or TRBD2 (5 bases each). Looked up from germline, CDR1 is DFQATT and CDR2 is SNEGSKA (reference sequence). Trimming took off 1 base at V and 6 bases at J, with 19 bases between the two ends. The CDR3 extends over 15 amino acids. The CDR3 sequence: CSARAPGRGLGEQYF. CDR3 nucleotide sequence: TGCAGTGCTAGAGCCCCGGGAAGGGGTTTAGGCGAGCAGTACTTC.

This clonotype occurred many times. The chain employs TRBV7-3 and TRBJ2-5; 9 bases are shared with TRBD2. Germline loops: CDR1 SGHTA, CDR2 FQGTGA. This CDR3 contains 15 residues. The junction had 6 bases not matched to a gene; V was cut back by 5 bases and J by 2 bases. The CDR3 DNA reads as TGTGCCAGCAGCCCCGGGACTAGCTTACAAGAGACCCAGTACTTC. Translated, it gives CASSPGTSLQETQYF.

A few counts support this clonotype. This CDR3 is CATNGQLNSPLHF. The CDR3 nucleotides read TGTGCCACCAACGGACAGCTTAATTCACCCCTCCACTTT. This chain joins TRBV18 and TRBJ1-6, with a possible D match to TRBD1 (6 bases). Germline values: CDR1 KGHSH, CDR2 LQKENI. The CDR3 sequence is 13 residues long. With 10 bases removed from V and 6 bases from J, the gap between germline ends came to 13 bases.

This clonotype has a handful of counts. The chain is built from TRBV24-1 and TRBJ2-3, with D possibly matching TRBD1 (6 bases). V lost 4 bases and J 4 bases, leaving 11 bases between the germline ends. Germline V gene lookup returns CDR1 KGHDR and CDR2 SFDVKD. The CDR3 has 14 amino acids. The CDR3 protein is CATSDPRGSDTQYF. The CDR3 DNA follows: TGTGCCACCAGTGACCCGAGGGGGTCAGATACGCAGTATTTT.

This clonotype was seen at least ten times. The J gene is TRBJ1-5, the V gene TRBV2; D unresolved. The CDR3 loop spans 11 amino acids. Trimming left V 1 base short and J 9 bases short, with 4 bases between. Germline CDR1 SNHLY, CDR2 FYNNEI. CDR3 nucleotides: TGTGCCAGCAGTGAAGAGGGGCCCCAGCATTTT. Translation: CASSEEGPQHF.

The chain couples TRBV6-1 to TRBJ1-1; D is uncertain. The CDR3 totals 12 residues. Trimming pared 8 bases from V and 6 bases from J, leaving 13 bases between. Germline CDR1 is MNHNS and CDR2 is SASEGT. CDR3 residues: CASERGQAEAFF. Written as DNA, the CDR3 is TGTGCCAGCGAAAGAGGCCAGGCTGAAGCTTTCTTT.

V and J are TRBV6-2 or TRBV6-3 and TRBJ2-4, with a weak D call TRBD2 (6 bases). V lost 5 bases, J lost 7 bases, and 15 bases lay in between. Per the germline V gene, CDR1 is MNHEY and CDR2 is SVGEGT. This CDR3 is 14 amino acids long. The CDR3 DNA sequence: TGTGCCAGCAGTCCGCGGACCCGGGGGAACATTCAGTACTTC. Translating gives CASSPRTRGNIQYF.

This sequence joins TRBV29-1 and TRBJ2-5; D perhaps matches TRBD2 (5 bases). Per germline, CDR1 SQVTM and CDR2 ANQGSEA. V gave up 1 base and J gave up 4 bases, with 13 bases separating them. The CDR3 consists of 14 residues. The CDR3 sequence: CSVEGVRGIETQYF. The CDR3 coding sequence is TGCAGCGTTGAAGGAGTCCGGGGAATAGAGACCCAGTACTTC.

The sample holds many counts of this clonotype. The CDR3 loop reads CASSLLAGAYEQYF. Written as DNA, the CDR3 is TGTGCCAGCAGTTTGCTAGCGGGGGCCTACGAGCAGTACTTC. The rearrangement links TRBV12-3 or TRBV12-4 to TRBJ2-7; TRBD2 agrees at 10 bases. The trim removed 3 bases at V and 2 bases at J, leaving 1 base unmatched. This CDR3 comprises 14 residues.

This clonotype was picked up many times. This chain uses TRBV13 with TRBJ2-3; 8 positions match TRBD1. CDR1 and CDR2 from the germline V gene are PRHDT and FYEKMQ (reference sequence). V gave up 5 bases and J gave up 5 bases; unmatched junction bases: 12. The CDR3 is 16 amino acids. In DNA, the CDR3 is TGTGCCAGCAGCCCATTGGGGGACAGGAATATAGATACGCAGTATTTT. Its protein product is CASSPLGDRNIDTQYF.

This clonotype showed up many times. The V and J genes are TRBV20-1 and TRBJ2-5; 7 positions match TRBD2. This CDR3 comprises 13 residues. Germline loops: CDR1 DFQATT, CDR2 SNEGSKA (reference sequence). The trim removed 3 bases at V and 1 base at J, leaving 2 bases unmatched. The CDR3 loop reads CSARGGSQETQYF. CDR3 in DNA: TGCAGTGCTAGGGGGGGGTCCCAAGAGACCCAGTACTTC.

In nucleotides, the CDR3 is TGTGCCAGCAGCTTGGTAGGAAGAGGGTACAATGAGCAGTTCTTC. This codes for CASSLVGRGYNEQFF. The chain couples TRBV5-4 to TRBJ2-1, with D possibly TRBD2 on 5 matching bases. This CDR3 has 15 amino acids. Germline V gene sequence: CDR1 SGHNT, CDR2 YYREEE (reference sequence). Trimming took off 0 bases at V and 4 bases at J, with 11 bases between the two ends.